These T cell receptor beta chains were read from a single sample in a study of cytomegalovirus exposure and HLA in healthy donors. Here immunoSEQ multiplex PCR was the method, and the copy in TCRdb shows in-frame clones only, minus some. The data show about 170,000 clones, with around 76% seen just once and less than 8.5% held by the top ten. The specimen was PBMCs. Receptors were obtained from a man aged 35 to 55 in good health and CMV-seropositive. Both conserved end residues are trimmed from each CDR3. D genes are given only for firm matches. Only part of the rows carry a size: once, few, many, or a class if the clone is expanded.

>.|TRBJ1-3|TRBV7-9|.
ASSLGRLGNTIY
>few|TRBJ2-1|TRBV5-1|TRBD2
ASSLRASGGSSYNEQF
>.|TRBJ2-7|TRBV7-6|.
ASSLGAPYEQY
>.|TRBJ2-1|TRBV13|.
ASSSFYTTYNEQF
>few|TRBJ1-2|TRBV6-1|.
ASRISTRGYT
>.|TRBJ1-3|TRBV9|TRBD1
ASSFGQGSGNTIY
>few|TRBJ1-1|TRBV7-3|.
ASSLSPQGGGTEAF
>.|TRBJ1-5|TRBV4-3|.
ASSQGTGTPQPQH
>.|TRBJ1-1|TRBV27|TRBD1
ASSSAGTGTFPDTEAF
>.|TRBJ2-1|TRBV5-6|.
ASSLIHNNEQF
>.|TRBJ2-1|TRBV15|TRBD1
ATSGLTGGVQQF
>.|TRBJ2-1|TRBV29-1|.
SVDSPRGNEQF
>.|TRBJ1-5|TRBV30|.
AWSATRSASNQPQH
>.|TRBJ1-2|TRBV29-1|TRBD1
SVFRGRPYGYT
>.|TRBJ1-3|TRBV29-1|TRBD1
SVASTGNGNTIY
>.|TRBJ1-6|TRBV21-1|.
ASSERGGPPYNSPLH
>few|TRBJ2-5|TRBV6-6|TRBD2
ASNPGTSGGETQY
>.|TRBJ2-5|TRBV15|TRBD2
ATSPRTRLGETQY
>.|TRBJ2-7|TRBV18|.
ASSQATPGDEQY
>.|TRBJ2-1|TRBV19|.
ASSILGLGGYNEQF
>.|TRBJ2-3|TRBV11-1|.
ASSLGIAATDTQY
>.|TRBJ1-1|TRBV7-2|.
ASSLGRTTEAF
>few|TRBJ2-7|TRBV19|.
AFLSRGAVEQY
>few|TRBJ1-1|TRBV7-2|TRBD1
ASSSGQGLNTEAF
>few|TRBJ2-1|TRBV6-6|.
ASSYSGGRRDNEQF
>.|TRBJ2-7|TRBV27|.
ASSLSQTGEQY
>.|TRBJ1-2|TRBV30|.
AWSVRLRWT
>.|TRBJ2-7|TRBV19|TRBD1
ASSTTQGAYEQY
>once|TRBJ1-2|TRBV19|TRBD1
ASSIALRDREDYGYT
>.|TRBJ2-2|TRBV13|TRBD1
ASSRQGSDTGELF
>.|TRBJ1-5|TRBV30|.
AWSTRGGKPQH
>.|TRBJ2-1|TRBV18|TRBD1
ASSPVTGGDEQF
>.|TRBJ1-3|TRBV5-1|.
ASSQQETGNTIY
>.|TRBJ1-2|TRBV11-2|.
ASTFSGRGGYT
>.|TRBJ2-1|TRBV5-1|.
ASSLGRSRSNEQF
>.|TRBJ2-1|TRBV5-4|TRBD2
ASSATVGGAGYNEQF
>.|TRBJ1-2|TRBV29-1|TRBD1
SELGQVGYT
>.|TRBJ2-3|TRBV7-6|TRBD1
ASSPQPGQSTDTQY
>.|.|TRBV6-5|.
ASTAGTGTYEQY
>.|TRBJ1-2|TRBV2|.
AKRRGNGYT
>.|TRBJ2-7|TRBV6-5|TRBD2
ASSYSSGDHYEQY
>.|TRBJ2-7|TRBV7-3|TRBD1
ASSLGTGCEQY
>once|TRBJ2-2|TRBV2|TRBD1
ASSPGQGTGELF
>.|TRBJ1-3|TRBV7-7|.
ASSLGGQGRSGNTIY
>.|TRBJ2-7|TRBV2|TRBD1
ASSRDRGHGEQY
>few|TRBJ2-7|TRBV21-1|.
ASSKGLADEQY
>.|TRBJ2-3|TRBV4-2|.
ASSQALAERQY
>.|TRBJ1-3|TRBV7-2|.
ASSPPGAGNTIY
>.|TRBJ1-4|TRBV14|.
ASSQARRATNEKLF
>.|TRBJ1-6|TRBV27|.
ASSLRAYNSPLH
>.|TRBJ2-5|TRBV9|.
ASSTEGTLQETQY
>once|TRBJ1-3|TRBV5-1|.
ASSLAQGGGNTIY
>few|TRBJ1-5|TRBV4-2|.
ASSERDGFNQPQH
>.|TRBJ2-1|TRBV7-9|TRBD1
ASGPDRGSFLGRNEQF
>.|TRBJ1-6|TRBV5-1|.
ASSSDTYNSPLH
>.|TRBJ2-5|TRBV9|TRBD2
ASSVQRLAGELWIQETQY